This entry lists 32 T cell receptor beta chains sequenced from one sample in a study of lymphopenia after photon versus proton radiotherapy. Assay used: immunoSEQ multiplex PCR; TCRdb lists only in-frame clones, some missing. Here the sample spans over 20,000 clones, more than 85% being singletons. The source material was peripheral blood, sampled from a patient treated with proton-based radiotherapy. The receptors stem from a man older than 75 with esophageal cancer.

The CDR3 loop reads CASSLGLQNEWFSYNEQFF. The DNA for the CDR3 is TGTGCCAGCAGCTTGGGTTTGCAAAACGAGTGGTTCTCCTACAATGAGCAGTTCTTC. V and J are TRBV5-8 and TRBJ2-1; D unclear. The CDR3 spans 19 residues. Germline assignment: CDR1 SGHTS and CDR2 YDEGEE. Trimming cost V 0 bases and J 0 bases, with 19 bases left between them.

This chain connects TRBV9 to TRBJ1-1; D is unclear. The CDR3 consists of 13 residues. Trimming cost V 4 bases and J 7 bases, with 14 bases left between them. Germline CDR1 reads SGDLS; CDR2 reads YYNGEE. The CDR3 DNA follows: TGTGCCAGCAGCCCCACGCGTGAAAATGAAGCTTTCTTT. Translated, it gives CASSPTRENEAFF.

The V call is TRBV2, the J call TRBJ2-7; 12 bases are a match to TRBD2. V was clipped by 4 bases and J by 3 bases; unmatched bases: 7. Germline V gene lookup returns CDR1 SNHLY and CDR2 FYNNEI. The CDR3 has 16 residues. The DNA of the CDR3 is TGTGCCAGCAGTGGAACTAGCGGGAGGCGGTACTACGAGCAGTACTTC. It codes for CASSGTSGRRYYEQYF.

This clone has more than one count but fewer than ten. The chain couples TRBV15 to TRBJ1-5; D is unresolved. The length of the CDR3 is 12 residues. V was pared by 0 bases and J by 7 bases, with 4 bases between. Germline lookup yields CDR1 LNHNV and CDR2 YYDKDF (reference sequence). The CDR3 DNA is TGTGCCACCAGCAGAGATCGGCAGCCCCAGCATTTT. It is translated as CATSRDRQPQHF.

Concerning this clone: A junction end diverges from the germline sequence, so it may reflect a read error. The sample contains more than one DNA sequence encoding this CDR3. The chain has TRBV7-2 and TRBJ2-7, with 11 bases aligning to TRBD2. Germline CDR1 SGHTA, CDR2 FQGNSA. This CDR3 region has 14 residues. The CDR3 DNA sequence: TGTGCCAGCAGTTTAGCGGGAGGGAGCTACGAGCAGTACTTC. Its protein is CASSLAGGSYEQYF. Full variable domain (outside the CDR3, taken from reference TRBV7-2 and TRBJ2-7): GAGVSQSPSNKVTEKGKDVELRCDPISGHTALYWYRQSLGQGLEFLIYFQGNSAPDKSGLPSDRFSAERTGGSVSTLTIQRTQQEDSAVYLCASSLAGGSYEQYFGPGTRLTVT.

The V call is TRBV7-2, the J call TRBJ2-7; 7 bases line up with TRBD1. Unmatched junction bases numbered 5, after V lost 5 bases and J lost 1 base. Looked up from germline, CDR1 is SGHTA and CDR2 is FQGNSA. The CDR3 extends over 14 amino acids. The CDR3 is CASSPTGQSYEQYF. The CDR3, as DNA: TGTGCCAGCAGCCCGACGGGACAGTCCTACGAGCAGTACTTC. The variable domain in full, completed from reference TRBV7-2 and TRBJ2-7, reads GAGVSQSPSNKVTEKGKDVELRCDPISGHTALYWYRQSLGQGLEFLIYFQGNSAPDKSGLPSDRFSAERTGGSVSTLTIQRTQQEDSAVYLCASSPTGQSYEQYFGPGTRLTVT.

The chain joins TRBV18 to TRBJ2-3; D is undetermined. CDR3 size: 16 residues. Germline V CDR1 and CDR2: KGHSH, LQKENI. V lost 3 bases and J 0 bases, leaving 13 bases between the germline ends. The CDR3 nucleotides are TGTGCCAGCTCACCGCAGCAAGCTACTAGCACAGATACGCAGTATTTT. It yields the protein CASSPQQATSTDTQYF.

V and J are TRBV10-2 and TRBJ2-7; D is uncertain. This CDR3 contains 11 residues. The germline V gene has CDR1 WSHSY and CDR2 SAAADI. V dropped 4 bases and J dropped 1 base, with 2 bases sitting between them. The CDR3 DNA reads TGCGCCAGCAGTGTGTCCTACGAGCAGTACTTC. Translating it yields CASSVSYEQYF.

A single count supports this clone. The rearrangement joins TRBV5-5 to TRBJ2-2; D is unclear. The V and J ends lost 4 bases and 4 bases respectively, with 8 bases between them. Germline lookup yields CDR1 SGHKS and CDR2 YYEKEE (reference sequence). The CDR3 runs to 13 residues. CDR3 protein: CASSVRGTGELFF. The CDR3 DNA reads TGTGCCAGCAGCGTGAGAGGCACCGGGGAGCTGTTTTTT.

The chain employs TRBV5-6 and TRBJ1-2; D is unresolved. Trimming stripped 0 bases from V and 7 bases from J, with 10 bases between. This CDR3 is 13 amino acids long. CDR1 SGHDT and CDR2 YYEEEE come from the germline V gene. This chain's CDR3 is CASSLGGSGGYTF. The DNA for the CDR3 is TGTGCCAGCAGCTTGGGGGGAAGTGGTGGCTACACCTTC.

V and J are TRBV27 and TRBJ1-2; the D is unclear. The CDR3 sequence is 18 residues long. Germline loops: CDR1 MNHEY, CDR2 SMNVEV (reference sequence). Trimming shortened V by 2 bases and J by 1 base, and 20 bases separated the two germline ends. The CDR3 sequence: CASSLGPPIPAHNYGYTF. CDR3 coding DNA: TGTGCCAGCAGTTTAGGGCCCCCCATCCCCGCACATAACTATGGCTACACCTTC.

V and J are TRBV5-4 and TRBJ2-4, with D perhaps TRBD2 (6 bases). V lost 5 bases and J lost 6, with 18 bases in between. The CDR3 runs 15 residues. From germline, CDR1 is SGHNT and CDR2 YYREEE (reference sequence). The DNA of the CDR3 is TGTGCCAGCAGTTATGGATCCGGGGGACGAAACATTCAGTACTTC. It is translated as CASSYGSGGRNIQYF.

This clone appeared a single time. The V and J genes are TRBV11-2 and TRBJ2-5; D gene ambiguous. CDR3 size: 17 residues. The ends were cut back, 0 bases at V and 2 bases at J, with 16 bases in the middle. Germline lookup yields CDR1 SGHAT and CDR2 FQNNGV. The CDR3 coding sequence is TGTGCCAGCAGCTTAGATCCATGGGTCCGATGGCAAGAGACCCAGTACTTC. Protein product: CASSLDPWVRWQETQYF. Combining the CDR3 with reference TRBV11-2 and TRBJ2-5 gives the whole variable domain EAGVAQSPRYKIIEKRQSVAFWCNPISGHATLYWYQQILGQGPKLLIQFQNNGVVDDSQLPKDRFSAERLKGVDSTLKIQPAKLEDSAVYLCASSLDPWVRWQETQYFGPGTRLLVL.

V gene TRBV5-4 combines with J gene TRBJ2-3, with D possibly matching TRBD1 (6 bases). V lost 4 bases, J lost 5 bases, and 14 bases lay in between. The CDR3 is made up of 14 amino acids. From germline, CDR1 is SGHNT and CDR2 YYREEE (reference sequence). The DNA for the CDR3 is TGTGCCAGCAGCGTAAACAGGGTCGGAGATACGCAGTATTTT. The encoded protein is CASSVNRVGDTQYF.

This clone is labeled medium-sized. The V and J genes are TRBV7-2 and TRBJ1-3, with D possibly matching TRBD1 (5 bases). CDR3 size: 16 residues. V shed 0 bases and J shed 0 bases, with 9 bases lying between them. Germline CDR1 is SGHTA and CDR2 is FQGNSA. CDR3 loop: CASSLAGAGSGNTIYF. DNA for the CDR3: TGTGCCAGCAGCTTAGCCGGGGCGGGCTCTGGAAACACCATATATTTT.

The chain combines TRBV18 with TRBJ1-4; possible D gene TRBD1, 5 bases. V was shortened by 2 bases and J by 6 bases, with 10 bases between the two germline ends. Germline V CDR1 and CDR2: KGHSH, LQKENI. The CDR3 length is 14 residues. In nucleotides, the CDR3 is TGTGCCAGCTCACCAGGGGGGTCGGATGAAAAACTGTTTTTT. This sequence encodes CASSPGGSDEKLFF.

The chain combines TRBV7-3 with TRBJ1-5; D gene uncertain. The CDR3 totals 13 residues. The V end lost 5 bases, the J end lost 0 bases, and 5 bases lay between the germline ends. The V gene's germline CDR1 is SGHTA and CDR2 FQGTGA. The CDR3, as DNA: TGTGCCAGCAGCCCGTATAGCAATCAGCCCCAGCATTTT. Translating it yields CASSPYSNQPQHF.

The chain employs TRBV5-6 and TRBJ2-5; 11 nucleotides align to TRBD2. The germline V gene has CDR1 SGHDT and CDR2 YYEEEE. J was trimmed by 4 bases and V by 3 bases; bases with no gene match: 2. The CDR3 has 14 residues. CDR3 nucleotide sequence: TGTGCCAGCAGCTCCGGACTAGCGGGAGAGACCCAGTACTTC. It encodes CASSSGLAGETQYF.

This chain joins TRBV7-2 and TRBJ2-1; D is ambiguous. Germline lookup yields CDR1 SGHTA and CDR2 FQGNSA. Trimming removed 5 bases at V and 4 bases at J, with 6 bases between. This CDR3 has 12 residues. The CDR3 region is CASSGNYNEQFF. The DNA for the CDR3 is TGTGCCAGCAGCGGCAATTACAATGAGCAGTTCTTC.

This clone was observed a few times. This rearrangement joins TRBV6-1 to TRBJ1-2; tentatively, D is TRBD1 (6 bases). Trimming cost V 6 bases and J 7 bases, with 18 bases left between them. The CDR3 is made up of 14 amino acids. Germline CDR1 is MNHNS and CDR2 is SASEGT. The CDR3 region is CASRILGQWPGYTF. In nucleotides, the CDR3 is TGTGCCAGCAGGATTCTAGGACAGTGGCCTGGCTACACCTTC.

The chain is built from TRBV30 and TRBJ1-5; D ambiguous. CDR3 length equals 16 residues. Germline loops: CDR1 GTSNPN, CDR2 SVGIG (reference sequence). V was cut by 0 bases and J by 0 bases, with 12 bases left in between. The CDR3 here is CAWSVPSGSSNQPQHF. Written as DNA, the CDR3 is TGTGCCTGGAGTGTACCGTCAGGAAGTAGCAATCAGCCCCAGCATTTT.

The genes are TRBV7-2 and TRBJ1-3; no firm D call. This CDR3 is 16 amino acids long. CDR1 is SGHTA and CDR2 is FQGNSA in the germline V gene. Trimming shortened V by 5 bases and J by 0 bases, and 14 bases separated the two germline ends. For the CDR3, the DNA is TGTGCCAGCAGCCTAGTGAGGGCCGGCTCTGGAAACACCATATATTTT. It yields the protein CASSLVRAGSGNTIYF.

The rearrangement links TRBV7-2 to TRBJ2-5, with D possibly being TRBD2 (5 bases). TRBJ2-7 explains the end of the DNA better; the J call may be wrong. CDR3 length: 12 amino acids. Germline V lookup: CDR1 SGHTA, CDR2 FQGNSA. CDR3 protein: CASSPLGIEQYF. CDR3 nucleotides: TGTGCCAGCAGTCCTCTCGGGATCGAGCAGTACTTC.

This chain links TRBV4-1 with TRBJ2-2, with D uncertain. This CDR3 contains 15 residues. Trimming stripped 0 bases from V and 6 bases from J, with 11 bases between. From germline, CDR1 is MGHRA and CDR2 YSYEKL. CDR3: CASSQDYSGAGELFF. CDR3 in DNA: TGCGCCAGCAGCCAAGATTATAGTGGGGCCGGGGAGCTGTTTTTT.

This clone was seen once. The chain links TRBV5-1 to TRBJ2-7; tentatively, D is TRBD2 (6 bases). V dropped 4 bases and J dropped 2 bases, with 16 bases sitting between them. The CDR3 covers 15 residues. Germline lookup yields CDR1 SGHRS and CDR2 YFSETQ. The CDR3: CASSPRGAGTYEQYF. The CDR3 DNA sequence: TGCGCCAGCAGCCCGCGGGGCGCGGGGACCTACGAGCAGTACTTC.

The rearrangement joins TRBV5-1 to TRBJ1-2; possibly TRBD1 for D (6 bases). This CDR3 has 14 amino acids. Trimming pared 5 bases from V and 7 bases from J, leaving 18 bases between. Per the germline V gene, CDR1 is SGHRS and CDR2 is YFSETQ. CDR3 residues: CASRIEGGLGGYTF. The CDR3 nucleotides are TGCGCCAGCAGGATAGAGGGGGGCCTCGGTGGCTACACCTTC.

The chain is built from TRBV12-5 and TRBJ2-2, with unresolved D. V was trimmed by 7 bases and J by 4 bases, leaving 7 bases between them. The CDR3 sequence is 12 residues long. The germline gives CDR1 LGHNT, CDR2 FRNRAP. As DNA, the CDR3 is TGTGCTAGTGCCTCACGCACCGGGGAGCTGTTTTTT. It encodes CASASRTGELFF. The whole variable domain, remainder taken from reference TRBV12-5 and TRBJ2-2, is DARVTQTPRHKVTEMGQEVTMRCQPILGHNTVFWYRQTMMQGLELLAYFRNRAPLDDSGMPKDRFSAEMPDATLATLKIQPSEPRDSAVYFCASASRTGELFFGEGSRLTVL.

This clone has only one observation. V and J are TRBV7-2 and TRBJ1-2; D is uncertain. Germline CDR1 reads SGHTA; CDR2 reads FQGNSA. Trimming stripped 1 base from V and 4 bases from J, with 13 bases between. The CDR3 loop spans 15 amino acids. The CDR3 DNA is TGTGCCAGCAGCTTAGTCGCCCAAGAGGGCTATGGCTACACCTTC. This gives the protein CASSLVAQEGYGYTF. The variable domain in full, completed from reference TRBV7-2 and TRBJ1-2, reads GAGVSQSPSNKVTEKGKDVELRCDPISGHTALYWYRQSLGQGLEFLIYFQGNSAPDKSGLPSDRFSAERTGGSVSTLTIQRTQQEDSAVYLCASSLVAQEGYGYTFGSGTRLTVV.

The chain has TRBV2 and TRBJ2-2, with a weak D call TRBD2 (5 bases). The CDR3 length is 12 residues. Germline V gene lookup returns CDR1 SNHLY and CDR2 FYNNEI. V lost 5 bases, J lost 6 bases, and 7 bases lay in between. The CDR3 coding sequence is TGTGCCAGCAGTACTAGTGCCGGGGAGCTGTTTTTT. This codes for CASSTSAGELFF.

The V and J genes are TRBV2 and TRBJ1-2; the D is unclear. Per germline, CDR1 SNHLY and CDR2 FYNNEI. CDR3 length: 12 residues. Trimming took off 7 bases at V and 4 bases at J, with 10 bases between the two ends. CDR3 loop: CASTAGAYGYTF. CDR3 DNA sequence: TGTGCCAGCACCGCGGGAGCCTATGGCTACACCTTC. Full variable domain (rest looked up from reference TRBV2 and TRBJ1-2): EPEVTQTPSHQVTQMGQEVILRCVPISNHLYFYWYRQILGQKVEFLVSFYNNEISEKSEIFDDQFSVERPDGSNFTLKIRSTKLEDSAMYFCASTAGAYGYTFGSGTRLTVV.

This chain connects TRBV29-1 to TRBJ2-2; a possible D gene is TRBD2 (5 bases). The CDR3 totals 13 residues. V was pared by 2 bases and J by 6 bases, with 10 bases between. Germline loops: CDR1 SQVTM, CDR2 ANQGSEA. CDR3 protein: CSVERGFAGELFF. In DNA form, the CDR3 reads TGCAGCGTTGAACGAGGGTTCGCCGGGGAGCTGTTTTTT.

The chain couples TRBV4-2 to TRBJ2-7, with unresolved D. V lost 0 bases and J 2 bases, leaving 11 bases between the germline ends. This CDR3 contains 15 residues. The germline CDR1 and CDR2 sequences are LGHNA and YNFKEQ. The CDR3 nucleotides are TGTGCCAGCAGCCAAGAAAGGTCGGCCGCCTACGAGCAGTACTTC. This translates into CASSQERSAAYEQYF.